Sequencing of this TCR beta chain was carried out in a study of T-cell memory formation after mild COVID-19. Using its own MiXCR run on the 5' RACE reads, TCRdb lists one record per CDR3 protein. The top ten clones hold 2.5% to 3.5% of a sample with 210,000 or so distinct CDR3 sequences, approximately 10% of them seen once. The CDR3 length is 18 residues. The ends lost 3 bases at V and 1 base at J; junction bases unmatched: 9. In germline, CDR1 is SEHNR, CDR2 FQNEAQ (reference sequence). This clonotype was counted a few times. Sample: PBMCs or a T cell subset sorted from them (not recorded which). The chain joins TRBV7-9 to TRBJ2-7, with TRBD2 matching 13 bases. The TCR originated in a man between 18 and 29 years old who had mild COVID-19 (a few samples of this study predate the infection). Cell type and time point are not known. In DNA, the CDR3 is TGTGCCAGCAGCTTCACCGGGACTAGCGGGGCCAAATCCTACGAGCAGTACTTC. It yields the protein CASSFTGTSGAKSYEQYF.